The subject of this entry is one T cell receptor beta chain. The data were produced by immunoSEQ multiplex PCR, yet TCRdb's version contains in-frame clones alone and is incomplete. The sample lists just over 300,000 clones; approximately 85% were seen once. The source of the sample is a study of blood T cell repertoires in COVID-19. Study at large: Collection of acute and convalescent COVID-19 samples took place in the United States, Italy and Spain.

V lost 5 bases, J lost 0 bases, and 9 bases stayed unmatched. CDR1 is LNHNV, CDR2 YYDKDF, per germline (reference sequence). The CDR3 contains 17 residues. The TCR was taken from a man aged 25 to 40 who had recovered from COVID-19. Sequences were obtained from PBMCs or T cells enriched from blood (not recorded which). The V and J genes are TRBV15 and TRBJ1-4; 7 bases are shared with TRBD1. CDR3 amino acids: CATSGITGAATNEKLFF. Written as DNA, the CDR3 is TGTGCCACCAGCGGTATTACAGGGGCCGCAACTAATGAAAAACTGTTTTTT.